This T cell receptor beta chain was retrieved from a study of T cells expressing NK-cell markers. Study in general: Sequencing covered eight donors, seven HCMV-seropositive and one seronegative. Study outcomes and limitations: For a few donors, these clonotypes were likewise the leading ones in the CD3+CD56-NKG2C+ fraction.

Germline values: CDR1 SGHRS, CDR2 YFSETQ. The CDR3 has 14 amino acids. TCRdb reprocessed the 5' RACE reads and stores each CDR3 protein as one record, lacking DNA. The ten most abundant clones cover 3% to 4.5% of a sample with hundreds of thousands of distinct CDR3 sequences. Note on this clonotype: The antigen is not known.

The sample taken for sequencing was blood T cells: a sorted CD56 or NKG2C T cell subset, CD4+ or CD8+ T cells, or bulk PBMC T cells (not recorded which). The TCR sequence derives from a man aged 18-30 years in good health. V gene TRBV5-1 combines with J gene TRBJ1-1; TCRdb's D call of TRBD1 is untestable without DNA. CDR3 protein: CASSLMTGGTEAFF.